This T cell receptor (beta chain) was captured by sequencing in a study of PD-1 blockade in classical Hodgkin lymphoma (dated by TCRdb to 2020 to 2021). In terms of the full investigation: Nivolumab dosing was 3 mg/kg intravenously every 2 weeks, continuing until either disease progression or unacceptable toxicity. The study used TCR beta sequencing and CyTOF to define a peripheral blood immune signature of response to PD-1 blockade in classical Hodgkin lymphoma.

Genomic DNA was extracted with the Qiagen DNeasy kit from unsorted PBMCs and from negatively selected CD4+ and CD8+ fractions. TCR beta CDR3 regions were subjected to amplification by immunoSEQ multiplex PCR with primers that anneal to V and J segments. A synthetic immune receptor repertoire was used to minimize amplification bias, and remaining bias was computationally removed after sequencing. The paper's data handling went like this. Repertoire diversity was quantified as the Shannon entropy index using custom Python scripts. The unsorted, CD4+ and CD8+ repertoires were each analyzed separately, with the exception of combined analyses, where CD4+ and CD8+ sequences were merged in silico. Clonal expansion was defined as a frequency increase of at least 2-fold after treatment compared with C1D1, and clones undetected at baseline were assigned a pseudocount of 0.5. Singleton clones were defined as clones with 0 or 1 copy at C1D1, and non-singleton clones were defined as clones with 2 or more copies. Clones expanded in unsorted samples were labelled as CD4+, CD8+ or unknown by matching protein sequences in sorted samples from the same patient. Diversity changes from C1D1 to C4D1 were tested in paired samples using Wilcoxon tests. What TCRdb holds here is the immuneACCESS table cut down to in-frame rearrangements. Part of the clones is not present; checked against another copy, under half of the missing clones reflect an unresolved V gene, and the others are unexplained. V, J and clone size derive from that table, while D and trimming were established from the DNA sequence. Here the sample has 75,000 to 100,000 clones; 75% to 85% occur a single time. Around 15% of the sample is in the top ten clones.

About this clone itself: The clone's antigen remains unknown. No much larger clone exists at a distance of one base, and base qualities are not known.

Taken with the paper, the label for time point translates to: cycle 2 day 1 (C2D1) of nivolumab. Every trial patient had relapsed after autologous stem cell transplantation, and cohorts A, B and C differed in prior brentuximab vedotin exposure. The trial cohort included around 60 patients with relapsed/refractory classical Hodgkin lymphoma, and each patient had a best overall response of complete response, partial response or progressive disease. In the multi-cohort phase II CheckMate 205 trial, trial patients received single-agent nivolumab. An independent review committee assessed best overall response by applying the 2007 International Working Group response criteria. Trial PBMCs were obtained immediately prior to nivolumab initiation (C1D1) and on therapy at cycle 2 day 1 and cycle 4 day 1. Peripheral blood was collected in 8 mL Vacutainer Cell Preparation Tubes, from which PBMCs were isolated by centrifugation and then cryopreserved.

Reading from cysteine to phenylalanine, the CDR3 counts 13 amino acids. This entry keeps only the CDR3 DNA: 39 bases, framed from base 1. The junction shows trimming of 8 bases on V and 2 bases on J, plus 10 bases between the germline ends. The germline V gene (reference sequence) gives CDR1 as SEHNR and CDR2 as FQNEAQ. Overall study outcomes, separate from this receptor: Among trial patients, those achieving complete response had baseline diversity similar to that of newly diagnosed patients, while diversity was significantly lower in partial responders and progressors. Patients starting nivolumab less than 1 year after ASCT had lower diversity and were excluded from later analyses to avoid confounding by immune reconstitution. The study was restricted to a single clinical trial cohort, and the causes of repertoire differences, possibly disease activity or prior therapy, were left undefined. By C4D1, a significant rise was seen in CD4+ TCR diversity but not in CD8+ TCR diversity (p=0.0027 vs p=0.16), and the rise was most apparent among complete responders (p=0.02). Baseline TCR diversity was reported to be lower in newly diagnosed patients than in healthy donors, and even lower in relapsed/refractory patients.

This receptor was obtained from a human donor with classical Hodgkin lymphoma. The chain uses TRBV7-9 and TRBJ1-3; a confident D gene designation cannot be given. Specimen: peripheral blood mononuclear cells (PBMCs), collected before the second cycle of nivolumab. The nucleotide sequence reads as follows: TGTGCCAGCGGGCAGGACCCTGGAAACACCATATATTTT. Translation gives CASGQDPGNTIYF.